This T cell receptor (beta chain) is from a study of memory CD4+ T cells and cytomegalovirus serostatus. V was trimmed by 4 bases and J by 4 bases, leaving 20 bases between them. The germline V gene has CDR1 SGHRS and CDR2 YFSETQ. This CDR3 is built from 16 residues. Using immunoSEQ multiplex PCR, the repertoire was profiled, and TCRdb retains in-frame clones only, with some absent. The sample comprises about 57,000 clones, 70% to 80% of which are singletons, and more than 0.75% rests with the top ten. Single viable CD3+CD4+CD8-CD45RO+ cells were sorted as the memory CD4+ T cells. The sequenced sample was memory CD4+ T cells from blood. This chain uses TRBV5-1 with TRBJ1-2, with D tentatively TRBD1 (6 bases). This TCR was sampled from an adult in good health and CMV-seronegative. In DNA form, the CDR3 reads TGCGCCAGCAGCGCCTCCGTGACAGGATCGAGCTATGGCTACACCTTC. Its translation is CASSASVTGSSYGYTF.